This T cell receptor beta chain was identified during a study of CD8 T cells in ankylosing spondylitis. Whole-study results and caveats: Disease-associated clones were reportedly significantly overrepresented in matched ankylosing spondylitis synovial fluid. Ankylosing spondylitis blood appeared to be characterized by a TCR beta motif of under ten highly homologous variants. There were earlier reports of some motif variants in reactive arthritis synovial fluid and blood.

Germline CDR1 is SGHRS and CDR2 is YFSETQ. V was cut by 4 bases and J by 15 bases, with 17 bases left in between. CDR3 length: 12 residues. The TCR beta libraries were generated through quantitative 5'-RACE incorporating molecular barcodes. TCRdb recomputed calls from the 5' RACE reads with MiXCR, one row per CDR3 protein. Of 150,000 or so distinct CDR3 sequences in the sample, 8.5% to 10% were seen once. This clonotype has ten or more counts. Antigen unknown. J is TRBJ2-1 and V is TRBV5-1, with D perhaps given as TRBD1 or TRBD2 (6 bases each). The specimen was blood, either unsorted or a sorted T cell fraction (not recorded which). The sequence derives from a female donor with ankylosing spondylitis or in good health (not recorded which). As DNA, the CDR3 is TGCGCCAGCAGCAGCTACAGGGAGGATACGTTCTTC. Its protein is CASSSYREDTFF.